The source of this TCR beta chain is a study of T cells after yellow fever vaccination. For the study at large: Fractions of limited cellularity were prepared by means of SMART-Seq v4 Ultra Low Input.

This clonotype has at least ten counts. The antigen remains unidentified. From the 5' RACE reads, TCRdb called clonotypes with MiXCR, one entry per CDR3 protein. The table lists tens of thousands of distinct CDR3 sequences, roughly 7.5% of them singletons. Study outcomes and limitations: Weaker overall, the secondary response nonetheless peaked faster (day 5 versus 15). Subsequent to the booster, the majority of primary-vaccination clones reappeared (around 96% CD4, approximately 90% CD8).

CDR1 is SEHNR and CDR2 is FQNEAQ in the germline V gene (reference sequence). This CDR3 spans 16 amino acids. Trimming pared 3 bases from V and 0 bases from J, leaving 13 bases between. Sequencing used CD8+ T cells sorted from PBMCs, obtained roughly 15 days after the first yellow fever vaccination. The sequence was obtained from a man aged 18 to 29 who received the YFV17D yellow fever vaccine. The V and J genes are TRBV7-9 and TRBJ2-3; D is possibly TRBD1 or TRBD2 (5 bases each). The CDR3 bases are TGTGCCAGCAGCTTCTCGACCGGGACCAGCACAGATACGCAGTATTTT. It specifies CASSFSTGTSTDTQYF.